Following are 27 T cell receptor beta chains from one sample sequenced in a study of blood T cell repertoires in COVID-19. The repertoire was sequenced with immunoSEQ multiplex PCR; TCRdb's copy has only in-frame clones and lacks some. The table includes around 77,000 clones, roughly 90% detected once. Sample: peripheral blood. The receptors were sampled from a woman of 80 years or more with active or convalescent COVID-19.

The chain couples TRBV11-3 to TRBJ2-3; D might be TRBD2 (6 bases). Germline assignment: CDR1 SGHNT and CDR2 YENEEA. Trimming left V 5 bases short and J 2 bases short, with 14 bases between. The CDR3 extends over 15 amino acids. The CDR3 bases are TGTGCCAGCAGCCGCGGGGAGACCTCCACAGATACGCAGTATTTT. Its translation: CASSRGETSTDTQYF.

This clone was picked up one time. V and J are TRBV6-5 and TRBJ1-1, with 7 positions matching TRBD1. The CDR3 is 13 residues long. The ends lost 4 bases at V and 4 bases at J; junction bases unmatched: 3. Germline V gene lookup returns CDR1 MNHEY and CDR2 SVGAGI. CDR3: CASSLGQATEAFF. The CDR3 DNA is TGTGCCAGCAGTTTAGGACAGGCCACTGAAGCTTTCTTT.

V and J are TRBV6-6 and TRBJ1-2; 9 bases align to TRBD1. V dropped 11 bases and J dropped 10; count of bases not matched to a gene: 11. The CDR3 loop spans 12 amino acids. The germline V gene encodes CDR1 MNHNY and CDR2 SVGAGI (reference sequence). The CDR3, as DNA: TGTGCCGGCTCGGGACAGGGCGAAGACTACACCTTC. This encodes CAGSGQGEDYTF.

The V gene is TRBV12-3 or TRBV12-4, the J gene TRBJ2-7; tentative D call: TRBD1 (6 bases). The CDR3 has 13 amino acids. The V end was cut by 6 bases, the J end by 5 bases, with 14 bases between. CDR3 DNA: TGTGCCAGCAGCAATGGACAGTTCCACGAGCAGTACTTC. Translating it yields CASSNGQFHEQYF.

This chain uses TRBV7-3 with TRBJ1-1; D is uncertain. The germline CDR1 and CDR2 sequences are SGHTA and FQGTGA. Trimming removed 1 base from V and 4 bases from J, with 16 bases in between. The CDR3 covers 16 residues. CDR3 DNA sequence: TGTGCCAGCAGCTTAAACCCCGTCGGGAGCGGCACTGAAGCTTTCTTT. As protein: CASSLNPVGSGTEAFF. Full variable domain (rest looked up from reference TRBV7-3 and TRBJ1-1): GAGVSQTPSNKVTEKGKYVELRCDPISGHTALYWYRQSLGQGPEFLIYFQGTGAADDSGLPNDRFFAVRPEGSVSTLKIQRTERGDSAVYLCASSLNPVGSGTEAFFGQGTRLTVV.

For the CDR3, the DNA is TGCGCCAGCAGCTTGGGACTAGCGGGGGTTTCCTACGAGCAGTACTTC. It specifies CASSLGLAGVSYEQYF. V usage is TRBV5-1 and J usage is TRBJ2-7; TRBD2 matches 12 bases. The CDR3 loop spans 16 amino acids. The germline V gene has CDR1 SGHRS and CDR2 YFSETQ. The V and J ends lost 0 bases and 1 base, in that order; junction bases with no gene match: 2.

Only a few counts were recorded for this clone. J is TRBJ1-1 and V is TRBV20-1, with unresolved D. Germline V lookup: CDR1 DFQATT, CDR2 SNEGSKA (reference sequence). Trimming shortened V by 3 bases and J by 6 bases, and 20 bases separated the two germline ends. The CDR3 contains 15 residues. For the CDR3, the DNA is TGCAGTGCTAGTGGCAGTGGGCGCCCGGATCCTGAAGCTTTCTTT. It translates to CSASGSGRPDPEAFF.

J is TRBJ1-2 and V is TRBV28; TRBD1 aligns across 8 bases. Germline trimming cut 6 bases from V and 9 bases from J; bases unmatched to any gene: 12. Germline CDR1 and CDR2: MDHEN and SYDVKM. This CDR3 is built from 14 residues. CDR3 nucleotides: TGTGCCAGCAGGCCCGGACAGGGAGGTAGAAGCTACACCTTC. This codes for CASRPGQGGRSYTF.

This sequence joins TRBV7-8 and TRBJ2-7; D is perhaps TRBD2 (6 bases). Germline V gene sequence: CDR1 SGHVS, CDR2 FQNEAQ. This CDR3 contains 13 residues. V lost 1 base and J 7 bases, leaving 11 bases between the germline ends. CDR3 nucleotides: TGTGCCAGCAGCTTAGTTGATGCGGGGGAGCAGTACTTC. Its protein product is CASSLVDAGEQYF. The whole variable domain, remainder taken from reference TRBV7-8 and TRBJ2-7, is GAGVSQSPRYKVAKRGQDVALRCDPISGHVSLFWYQQALGQGPEFLTYFQNEAQLDKSGLPSDRFFAERPEGSVSTLKIQRTQQEDSAVYLCASSLVDAGEQYFGPGTRLTVT.

V gene TRBV5-4 combines with J gene TRBJ1-1, with TRBD1 as a possible D gene (6 bases). This CDR3 comprises 14 residues. CDR1 and CDR2 from the germline V gene are SGHNT and YYREEE (reference sequence). The V gene lost 0 bases and the J gene lost 4 bases, with 10 bases spanning the gap. The CDR3 loop reads CASSLVPGVTEAFF. The CDR3 DNA reads as TGTGCCAGCAGCTTGGTTCCAGGGGTCACTGAAGCTTTCTTT. Variable domain in full (rest from reference TRBV5-4 and TRBJ1-1): ETGVTQSPTHLIKTRGQQVTLRCSSQSGHNTVSWYQQALGQGPQFIFQYYREEENGRGNFPPRFSGLQFPNYSSELNVNALELDDSALYLCASSLVPGVTEAFFGQGTRLTVV.

In its sample, this clone ranks as medium-sized. The CDR3 DNA reads TGTGCCAGCAGCCGAGGACAGGTTGACTATGGCTACACCTTC. It encodes CASSRGQVDYGYTF. The chain carries TRBV4-2 and TRBJ1-2; TRBD1 matches 7 bases. CDR3 length: 14 amino acids. Germline-derived CDR1 and CDR2 are LGHNA and YNFKEQ. V dropped 4 bases and J dropped 3; count of bases not matched to a gene: 5.

The chain links TRBV19 to TRBJ2-5; maybe TRBD1 (6 bases). Trimming took off 5 bases at V and 5 bases at J, with 18 bases between the two ends. CDR1 and CDR2 (germline): LNHDA, SQIVND (reference sequence). The CDR3 covers 15 residues. The CDR3 sequence: CASSSRRTEQETQYF. CDR3 DNA: TGTGCCAGTAGTTCCCGGCGGACAGAGCAGGAGACCCAGTACTTC.

The chain is built from TRBV27 and TRBJ2-1; 8 bases line up with TRBD1. From germline, CDR1 is MNHEY and CDR2 SMNVEV (reference sequence). After removal of 2 bases from V and 7 bases from J, the junction contained 4 bases not matched to a gene. The CDR3 runs to 14 residues. CDR3 bases: TGTGCCAGCAGTTTAATTCAGGGGGCAAATGAGCAGTTCTTC. It codes for CASSLIQGANEQFF.

This chain links TRBV7-9 with TRBJ2-5, with TRBD2 as a possible D gene (5 bases). Germline V gene sequence: CDR1 SEHNR, CDR2 FQNEAQ (reference sequence). Between the trimmed V and J ends, which lost 5 bases and 5 bases, there was a span of 18 bases. The CDR3 is made up of 15 amino acids. The CDR3 here is CASSRDGKVGETQYF. CDR3 nucleotide sequence: TGTGCCAGCAGCCGGGATGGGAAGGTTGGGGAGACCCAGTACTTC. The whole variable domain, filled in from reference TRBV7-9 and TRBJ2-5, reads DTGVSQNPRHKITKRGQNVTFRCDPISEHNRLYWYRQTLGQGPEFLTYFQNEAQLEKSRLLSDRFSAERPKGSFSTLEIQRTEQGDSAMYLCASSRDGKVGETQYFGPGTRLLVL.

This clone was counted only a few times. The rearrangement links TRBV4-1 to TRBJ1-6; D is unclear. This CDR3 is built from 15 residues. The germline CDR1 and CDR2 sequences are MGHRA and YSYEKL. Trimming shortened V by 4 bases and J by 7 bases, and 14 bases separated the two germline ends. The CDR3 spells CASSPSQLSNSPLHF. CDR3 in DNA: TGCGCCAGCAGCCCCTCCCAGTTGTCCAATTCACCCCTCCACTTT.

The sample holds a few counts of this clone. V is TRBV28 and J is TRBJ1-2; D gene ambiguous. The CDR3 is 11 residues long. V was pared by 8 bases and J by 2 bases, with 6 bases between. Germline lookup yields CDR1 MDHEN and CDR2 SYDVKM. CDR3 in DNA: TGTGCCAGCTCAGTAAACTATGGCTACACCTTC. Encoded protein: CASSVNYGYTF.

CDR3 sequence reads: CASSQAQGRSYEQYF. As DNA, the CDR3 is TGCGCCAGCAGCCAAGCCCAGGGTAGGTCCTACGAGCAGTACTTC. The chain links TRBV4-3 to TRBJ2-7; possible D gene TRBD1, 5 bases. CDR1 is LGHNA and CDR2 is YSLEER in the germline V gene. The CDR3 has 15 amino acids. The ends were cut back, 1 base at V and 1 base at J, with 11 bases in the middle.

The chain recombines TRBV11-2 with TRBJ2-3; the D is unclear. Germline V gene data show CDR1 as SGHAT and CDR2 as FQNNGV. The CDR3 sequence is 15 residues long. V lost 5 bases to trimming and J lost 2 bases, with 14 bases between them. CDR3 region: CASSPTVLVTDTQYF. The CDR3 nucleotides read TGTGCCAGCAGCCCTACTGTCTTAGTCACAGATACGCAGTATTTT.

The rearrangement joins TRBV19 to TRBJ1-2; D possibly corresponds to TRBD1 (6 bases). V was trimmed by 4 bases and J by 0 bases, leaving 12 bases between them. Germline V CDR1 and CDR2: LNHDA, SQIVND (reference sequence). The length of the CDR3 is 15 residues. Written as DNA, the CDR3 is TGTGCCAGTAGTACCTCAGGGGTCGCTAACTATGGCTACACCTTC. It codes for CASSTSGVANYGYTF. The whole variable domain, filled in from reference TRBV19 and TRBJ1-2, reads DGGITQSPKYLFRKEGQNVTLSCEQNLNHDAMYWYRQDPGQGLRLIYYSQIVNDFQKGDIAEGYSVSREKKESFPLTVTSAQKNPTAFYLCASSTSGVANYGYTFGSGTRLTVV.

The chain is built from TRBV6-2 or TRBV6-3 and TRBJ1-1; possible D gene TRBD1, 6 bases. Deletions cut 0 bases from V and 5 bases from J, with 10 bases between. From germline, CDR1 is MNHEY and CDR2 SVGEGT. CDR3 length: 14 amino acids. CDR3 DNA: TGTGCCAGCAGTTACTCGACGAGGGGGACTGAAGCTTTCTTT. The encoded protein is CASSYSTRGTEAFF.

The chain carries TRBV5-1 and TRBJ2-4, with D possibly matching TRBD1 (6 bases). CDR1 is SGHRS, CDR2 YFSETQ, per germline. The CDR3 extends over 16 amino acids. V was pared by 4 bases and J by 3 bases, with 17 bases between. The CDR3 protein is CASSVSGVRGKNIQYF. The CDR3 region has the DNA TGCGCCAGCAGCGTATCAGGGGTCCGGGGCAAAAACATTCAGTACTTC.

The chain employs TRBV4-1 and TRBJ2-5, with 14 bases aligning to TRBD2. From germline, CDR1 is MGHRA and CDR2 YSYEKL. Trimming removed 4 bases from V and 3 bases from J; junction bases left unmatched: 7. This CDR3 is built from 17 residues. CDR3 protein: CASSPSGLAGGKETQYF. The CDR3 DNA reads TGCGCCAGCAGCCCCTCTGGACTAGCGGGGGGTAAAGAGACCCAGTACTTC.

V and J are TRBV24-1 and TRBJ2-2; the D is unclear. CDR3 size: 15 residues. V was pared by 5 bases and J by 0 bases, with 9 bases between. CDR1 KGHDR and CDR2 SFDVKD come from the germline V gene. CDR3 protein: CATSVSVPNTGELFF. The CDR3, as DNA: TGTGCCACCAGTGTCAGCGTCCCGAACACCGGGGAGCTGTTTTTT.

This clone has just one count. DNA for the CDR3: TGTGCCAGCAGCTTAGGCCGGGGGGGCCCCTACAATGAGCAGTTCTTC. Protein: CASSLGRGGPYNEQFF. V is TRBV7-6 and J is TRBJ2-1, with TRBD2 matching 8 bases. This CDR3 contains 16 residues. The V and J ends lost 1 base and 2 bases, in that order; junction bases with no gene match: 4. Germline assignment: CDR1 SGHVS and CDR2 FNYEAQ. The full variable domain, completed using reference TRBV7-6 and TRBJ2-1, is GAGVSQSPRYKVTKRGQDVALRCDPISGHVSLYWYRQALGQGPEFLTYFNYEAQQDKSGLPNDRFSAERPEGSISTLTIQRTEQRDSAMYRCASSLGRGGPYNEQFFGPGTRLTVL.

The chain joins TRBV2 to TRBJ1-4; tentative D call: TRBD1 (6 bases). The ends were cut back, 6 bases at V and 0 bases at J, with 11 bases in the middle. CDR1 is SNHLY and CDR2 is FYNNEI in the germline V gene. The CDR3 length is 15 residues. The chain's CDR3 is CASRRSGATNEKLFF. CDR3 DNA sequence: TGTGCCAGCAGGCGGTCAGGGGCAACTAATGAAAAACTGTTTTTT.

Concerning this clone itself: Other DNA sequences in this specimen translate into the identical CDR3. This chain connects TRBV6-5 to TRBJ2-7; TRBD1 matches 9 bases. This CDR3 is built from 14 residues. Germline CDR1 is MNHEY and CDR2 is SVGAGI. V dropped 5 bases and J dropped 6; count of bases not matched to a gene: 8. For the CDR3, the DNA is TGTGCCAGCAGTCCAGGACAGGGGTCGCTCGAGCAGTACTTC. It encodes CASSPGQGSLEQYF.

This clone was seen a few times. This chain links TRBV7-6 with TRBJ2-7, with a tentative D call TRBD1 (6 bases). CDR1 SGHVS and CDR2 FNYEAQ come from the germline V gene. The V end lost 0 bases, the J end lost 2 bases, and 14 bases lay between the germline ends. The CDR3 loop spans 16 amino acids. The CDR3: CASSLAMGATAYEQYF. In nucleotides, the CDR3 is TGTGCCAGCAGCTTAGCGATGGGGGCGACGGCCTACGAGCAGTACTTC.